This paragraph covers one T cell receptor beta chain sequence. Its target is unknown. The protocol attached unique molecular identifiers to individual cDNA molecules. TCRdb reprocessed the 5' RACE reads via MiXCR and lists one record per CDR3 protein. The table has tens of thousands of distinct CDR3 sequences, about 6.5% seen once. The data are from a study of early T cells in non-severe SARS-CoV-2 infection. The study, taken as a whole, reports: The matching step, a VDJdb search, favored anti-spike CD8 responses and missed private and CD4 specificities.

CDR3 length: 15 residues. The V end was cut by 5 bases, the J end by 3 bases, with 17 bases between. Germline assignment: CDR1 SEHNR and CDR2 FQNEAQ (reference sequence). The chain joins TRBV7-9 to TRBJ2-7, with D perhaps TRBD1 or TRBD2 (5 bases each). Source: whole blood, taken at baseline. This clonotype was sampled from an adult who was a healthcare worker with PCR-confirmed SARS-CoV-2 infection or an uninfected control (not recorded which). The DNA for the CDR3 is TGTGCCAGCAGCCCCAGGGACCGGATCGTCTACGAGCAGTACTTC. Encoded protein: CASSPRDRIVYEQYF.